These 18 T cell receptor beta chains were sequenced from one sample in a study of cytomegalovirus exposure and HLA in healthy donors. Sequencing used immunoSEQ multiplex PCR; TCRdb keeps in-frame clones, though not all of them. Of about 140,000 clones in the sample, less than 90% were seen once. The sample taken for sequencing was PBMCs. Source of these receptors: a man aged 18 to 30 in good health and CMV-seronegative.

V usage is TRBV28 and J usage is TRBJ2-3; weak D call: TRBD1 (5 bases). CDR3 length: 15 amino acids. The V gene lost 2 bases and the J gene lost 1 base, with 10 bases spanning the gap. CDR1 is MDHEN, CDR2 SYDVKM, per germline. The CDR3 region is CASSLRGAGTDTQYF. CDR3 nucleotides: TGTGCCAGCAGTTTAAGGGGCGCAGGCACAGATACGCAGTATTTT.

The rearrangement joins TRBV5-1 to TRBJ1-4; D call uncertain. CDR1 SGHRS and CDR2 YFSETQ come from the germline V gene. The CDR3 consists of 15 residues. Trimming pared 2 bases from V and 4 bases from J, leaving 12 bases between. DNA for the CDR3: TGCGCCAGCAGCTTCGGCCAGGCCAATAATGAAAAACTGTTTTTT. Encoded protein: CASSFGQANNEKLFF. Using reference TRBV5-1 and TRBJ1-4 for the parts outside the CDR3, the full variable domain is KAGVTQTPRYLIKTRGQQVTLSCSPISGHRSVSWYQQTPGQGLQFLFEYFSETQRNKGNFPGRFSGRQFSNSRSEMNVSTLELGDSALYLCASSFGQANNEKLFFGSGTQLSVL.

The genes are TRBV6-5 and TRBJ1-2; 9 bases line up with TRBD1. CDR3 length: 15 residues. Losses at the gene ends were 0 bases for V and 6 bases for J; bases not matched to a gene: 5. In germline, CDR1 is MNHEY, CDR2 SVGAGI. The CDR3 protein is CASSYSGDREDGYTF. The CDR3 coding sequence is TGTGCCAGCAGTTACTCGGGGGACAGGGAAGATGGCTACACCTTC.

This sequence joins TRBV27 and TRBJ1-1; 11 bases agree with TRBD1. Losses at the gene ends were 5 bases for V and 1 base for J; bases not matched to a gene: 6. The CDR3 length is 16 residues. Germline V gene lookup returns CDR1 MNHEY and CDR2 SMNVEV (reference sequence). DNA for the CDR3: TGTGCCAGCAGTCCTTACGGACAGGGGGCGAACACTGAAGCTTTCTTT. Amino acid sequence: CASSPYGQGANTEAFF.

The genes are TRBV2 and TRBJ2-7; 9 nucleotides match TRBD2. Germline CDR1 and CDR2: SNHLY and FYNNEI. The CDR3 totals 17 residues. Trimming removed 0 bases from V and 0 bases from J; junction bases left unmatched: 6. In DNA form, the CDR3 reads TGTGCCAGCAGTGAAGCCGAGCGGGGGGTGAGCTCCTACGAGCAGTACTTC. The encoded protein is CASSEAERGVSSYEQYF.

This sequence joins TRBV6-5 and TRBJ1-2; D remains unclear. V was cut by 0 bases and J by 5 bases, with 10 bases left in between. This CDR3 has 14 amino acids. Germline V gene sequence: CDR1 MNHEY, CDR2 SVGAGI. CDR3 sequence (DNA): TGTGCCAGCAGTTACTCGTACAGTCCTTATGGCTACACCTTC. It encodes CASSYSYSPYGYTF.

The chain is built from TRBV7-2 and TRBJ1-2; weak D call: TRBD1 (6 bases). V lost 3 bases and J lost 8, with 19 bases in between. Germline CDR1 and CDR2: SGHTA and FQGNSA. The CDR3 covers 15 residues. In nucleotides, the CDR3 is TGTGCCAGCAGCTTCCAGTATAACAGGGTGGAAGGCTACACCTTC. Its protein product is CASSFQYNRVEGYTF.

The chain recombines TRBV5-1 with TRBJ1-2; D is ambiguous. V was clipped by 3 bases and J by 0 bases, with 9 bases between them. Germline CDR1 reads SGHRS; CDR2 reads YFSETQ. CDR3 length: 14 amino acids. CDR3 sequence reads: CASSSEGSNYGYTF. CDR3 in DNA: TGCGCCAGCAGCTCGGAGGGATCTAACTATGGCTACACCTTC.

V is TRBV7-9 and J is TRBJ2-4; weak D call: TRBD2 (6 bases). Germline-derived CDR1 and CDR2 are SEHNR and FQNEAQ (reference sequence). The CDR3 spans 12 residues. Trimming left V 10 bases short and J 7 bases short, with 14 bases between. CDR3 nucleotide sequence: TGTGCCACTCTAGGGAGGAAGAACATTCAGTACTTC. Translated, it gives CATLGRKNIQYF.

This clone was seen a single time. The chain joins TRBV4-1 to TRBJ2-7, with 9 bases matching TRBD2. The CDR3 is 16 amino acids. Germline CDR1 reads MGHRA; CDR2 reads YSYEKL. V was pared by 2 bases and J by 5 bases, with 10 bases of the junction left unmatched. Here the CDR3 DNA reads TGCGCCAGCAGCCAATACGGGACTAGCAGAGAGGACGAGCAGTACTTC. This sequence encodes CASSQYGTSREDEQYF.

This rearrangement joins TRBV7-8 to TRBJ2-1; D is perhaps TRBD1 (5 bases). Between the trimmed V and J ends, which lost 3 bases and 2 bases, there was a span of 11 bases. In germline, CDR1 is SGHVS, CDR2 FQNEAQ. The CDR3 covers 15 residues. CDR3 coding DNA: TGTGCCAGCAGCTTTTCCAGGGCCACCTACAATGAGCAGTTCTTC. Amino acids: CASSFSRATYNEQFF.

The chain couples TRBV13 to TRBJ2-7; 7 positions agree with TRBD2. Germline CDR1 reads PRHDT; CDR2 reads FYEKMQ (reference sequence). This CDR3 comprises 15 residues. The junction had 4 bases not matched to a gene; V was cut back by 1 base and J by 1 base. The CDR3 loop is CASSLAGRTSYEQYF. CDR3 coding DNA: TGTGCCAGCAGCTTAGCCGGGAGGACTTCCTACGAGCAGTACTTC.

The chain employs TRBV28 and TRBJ1-2; TRBD1 matches 8 bases. V dropped 6 bases and J dropped 8; count of bases not matched to a gene: 5. The germline V gene has CDR1 MDHEN and CDR2 SYDVKM. The CDR3 contains 12 residues. CDR3 nucleotides: TGTGCCAGCAGCCTGACAGGGGCCGGCTACACCTTC. Amino acids: CASSLTGAGYTF.

This chain uses TRBV15 with TRBJ2-6; D is possibly TRBD1 (5 bases). The germline CDR1 and CDR2 sequences are LNHNV and YYDKDF (reference sequence). V shed 3 bases and J shed 0 bases, with 12 bases lying between them. CDR3 size: 17 residues. The CDR3 loop is CATSSWGVLSGANVLTF. As DNA, the CDR3 is TGTGCCACCAGCAGTTGGGGCGTACTCTCTGGGGCCAACGTCCTGACTTTC.

V and J are TRBV4-1 and TRBJ1-2; TRBD1 aligns across 8 bases. J lost 8 bases, V lost 0 bases, and 17 bases had no gene match. The CDR3 length is 18 residues. The germline V gene has CDR1 MGHRA and CDR2 YSYEKL. The CDR3 is CASSQDSVKQGAGVGYTF. The DNA for the CDR3 is TGCGCCAGCAGCCAAGACAGCGTTAAGCAGGGGGCAGGTGTAGGCTACACCTTC.

This clone showed up just a few times. The genes are TRBV7-8 and TRBJ1-1; D gene unclear. This CDR3 has 12 amino acids. The V gene lost 7 bases and the J gene lost 2 bases, with 8 bases spanning the gap. CDR1 is SGHVS, CDR2 FQNEAQ, per germline. The CDR3 nucleotides are TGTGCCAGCATCAAACTTAACACTGAAGCTTTCTTT. Amino acids: CASIKLNTEAFF. Together with reference TRBV7-8 and TRBJ1-1, the CDR3 gives the full variable domain: GAGVSQSPRYKVAKRGQDVALRCDPISGHVSLFWYQQALGQGPEFLTYFQNEAQLDKSGLPSDRFFAERPEGSVSTLKIQRTQQEDSAVYLCASIKLNTEAFFGQGTRLTVV.

This chain joins TRBV5-1 and TRBJ2-1; TRBD2 matches 10 bases. This CDR3 spans 15 amino acids. The V gene's germline CDR1 is SGHRS and CDR2 YFSETQ. V was pared by 0 bases and J by 7 bases, with 4 bases of the junction left unmatched. CDR3 coding DNA: TGCGCCAGCAGCTTGGGGAGCGGGAGGGGTAATGAGCAGTTCTTC. It specifies CASSLGSGRGNEQFF.

The V gene is TRBV5-4, the J gene TRBJ2-5; tentatively, D is TRBD2 (5 bases). The CDR3 covers 13 residues. Per germline, CDR1 SGHNT and CDR2 YYREEE (reference sequence). The V and J ends lost 8 bases and 0 bases respectively, with 11 bases between them. As DNA, the CDR3 is TGTGCCAGTAAGGAGGAGTACCAAGAGACCCAGTACTTC. Its translation is CASKEEYQETQYF.